This T cell receptor beta chain was documented in a study of OX40 agonist ivuxolimab in advanced cancers. Study as a whole: Six ivuxolimab dose levels, 0.01 to 10 mg/kg, were given intravenously every 2 weeks. Two cutaneous melanoma patients and one hepatocellular carcinoma patient, three in all, had partial responses. Study findings and constraints: In CD8+ T cells, expanded clones were on average more numerous than in CD4+. Among the lowest levels of clonal expansion were found in partial responders at 0.1-3.0 mg/kg.

The V segment lost 2 bases and the J segment 7 bases; nucleotides outside the gene matches: 8. The CDR3 has 14 residues. Germline CDR1 is GTSNPN and CDR2 is SVGIG (reference sequence). This clone turned up a few times. What it recognizes is unknown. Only in-frame clones appear in the TCRdb table, and some are missing; sequencing was by immunoSEQ multiplex PCR. The sample has around 83,000 clones, roughly 83% seen once. The sequence was obtained from an adult with an advanced solid tumor such as melanoma, head and neck, liver or kidney cancer. This sequence joins TRBV30 and TRBJ1-5; 7 bases agree with TRBD1. The source material was CD4+ or CD8+ T cells sorted from blood, sampled in a trial of the OX40 agonist ivuxolimab. DNA of the CDR3: TGTGCCTGGAGTTCTACAGGGGAGGGGCAGCCCCAGCATTTT. Amino acid sequence: CAWSSTGEGQPQHF.